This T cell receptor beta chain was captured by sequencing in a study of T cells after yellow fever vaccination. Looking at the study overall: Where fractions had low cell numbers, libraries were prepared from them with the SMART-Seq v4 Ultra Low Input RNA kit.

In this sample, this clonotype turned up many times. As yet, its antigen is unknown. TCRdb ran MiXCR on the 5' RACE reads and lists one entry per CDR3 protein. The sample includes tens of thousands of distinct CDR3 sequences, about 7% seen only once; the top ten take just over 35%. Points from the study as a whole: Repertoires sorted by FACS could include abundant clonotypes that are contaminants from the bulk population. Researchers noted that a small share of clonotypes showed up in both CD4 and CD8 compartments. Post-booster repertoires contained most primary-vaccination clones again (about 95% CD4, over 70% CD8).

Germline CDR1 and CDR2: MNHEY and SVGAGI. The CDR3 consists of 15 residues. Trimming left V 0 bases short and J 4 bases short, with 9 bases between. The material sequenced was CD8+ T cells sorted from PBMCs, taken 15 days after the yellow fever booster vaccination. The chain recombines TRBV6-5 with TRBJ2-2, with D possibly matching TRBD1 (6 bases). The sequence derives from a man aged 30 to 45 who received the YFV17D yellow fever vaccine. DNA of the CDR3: TGTGCCAGCAGTTACTCACCCAGGGGCACCGGGGAGCTGTTTTTT. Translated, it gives CASSYSPRGTGELFF.